This is a list of T cell receptor beta chains from one sample in a study of T-cell reconstitution after alpha-beta-depleted transplantation in children. Each CDR3 protein is one row after TCRdb ran MiXCR on the PCR reads. The sample consists of hundreds of thousands of distinct CDR3 sequences, 10% of them appearing once. Here the sequenced sample was PBMCs, taken before TCRalphabeta/CD19-depleted stem cell transplant. The receptor source for this set is a boy under two years old with acute myeloid leukemia, due to receive a stem cell transplant. The CDR3 runs from the conserved cysteine through the conserved F or W. Fields, in order: D gene, clone size, J gene, V gene, CDR3 length, CDR3 protein, CDR3 DNA. A D gene is named only where the DNA matches it firmly. The listing skips clone size in some rows; elsewhere it reads once, few, many or a size class.

TRBD2 | many | TRBJ2-7 | TRBV7-2 | 14 | CASSRLAGYYEQYF | TGTGCCAGCAGCAGGCTAGCGGGTTACTACGAGCAGTACTTC
. | . | TRBJ2-7 | TRBV12-5 | 17 | CASGLVLYPQGGHEQYF | TGTGCTAGTGGTTTGGTACTCTATCCCCAGGGGGGACACGAGCAGTACTTC
TRBD2 | few | TRBJ2-1 | TRBV3-1 | 16 | CASSQLAGGSYNEQFF | TGTGCCAGCAGCCAACTAGCGGGAGGGTCCTACAATGAGCAGTTCTTC
TRBD1 | many | TRBJ2-4 | TRBV7-9 | 15 | CASSPDRVPRNIQYF | TGTGCCAGCAGCCCTGACAGGGTTCCAAGAAACATTCAGTACTTC
. | many | TRBJ1-4 | TRBV28 | 14 | CASSFAGGVEKLFF | TGTGCCAGCAGTTTCGCCGGGGGGGTTGAAAAACTGTTTTTT
. | many | TRBJ2-1 | TRBV20-1 | 11 | CSVQGGNEQFF | TGCAGTGTACAGGGTGGCAATGAGCAGTTCTTC
TRBD1 | . | TRBJ2-5 | TRBV2 | 11 | CASSGRGPQYF | TGTGCCAGCAGTGGAAGGGGGCCCCAGTACTTC
. | many | TRBJ1-5 | TRBV2 | 14 | CASSRGQGEQPQHF | TGTGCCAGCAGTCGTGGTCAGGGAGAGCAGCCCCAGCATTTT
TRBD2 | few | TRBJ2-3 | TRBV28 | 15 | CASSLLAGVKDTQYF | TGTGCCAGCAGTTTACTGGCGGGAGTAAAAGATACGCAGTATTTT
. | many | TRBJ1-1 | TRBV12-3/TRBV12-4 | 14 | CASSPTTGNTEAFF | TGTGCCAGCAGTCCCACGACAGGGAACACTGAAGCTTTCTTT
TRBD1 | many | TRBJ2-4 | TRBV5-1 | 14 | CASSRQGMRNIQYF | TGCGCCAGCAGCCGACAGGGGATGCGAAACATTCAGTACTTC
TRBD1 | many | TRBJ2-1 | TRBV5-1 | 20 | CASSLAERPVWDRVYNEQFF | TGCGCCAGCAGCTTGGCCGAGCGGCCGGTATGGGACAGGGTTTACAATGAGCAGTTCTTC
. | many | TRBJ2-2 | TRBV28 | 11 | CASSPTGELFF | TGTGCCAGCAGTCCTACCGGGGAGCTGTTTTTT
. | many | TRBJ2-7 | TRBV20-1 | 12 | CSASSQTSEQYF | TGCAGTGCTAGCTCTCAAACCAGCGAGCAGTACTTC
. | few | TRBJ1-6 | TRBV11-2 | 18 | CASSQERWAGAGNSPLHF | TGTGCCAGCAGCCAGGAGCGGTGGGCAGGGGCAGGCAATTCACCCCTCCACTTT
TRBD2 | many | TRBJ2-7 | TRBV12-3/TRBV12-4 | 14 | CASSSSGGFYEQYF | TGTGCCAGCAGCTCTAGCGGGGGGTTCTACGAGCAGTACTTC
. | many | TRBJ2-1 | TRBV12-3/TRBV12-4 | 14 | CASTGVPLLNEQFF | TGTGCCAGCACGGGGGTTCCACTACTCAATGAGCAGTTCTTC
. | many | TRBJ1-3 | TRBV28 | 14 | CASRRPESGNTIYF | TGTGCCAGCAGAAGACCCGAGTCTGGAAACACCATATATTTT
. | many | TRBJ1-1 | TRBV12-3/TRBV12-4 | 13 | CASSSGLVAEAFF | TGTGCCAGCAGTTCCGGGCTTGTAGCTGAAGCTTTCTTT
. | many | TRBJ1-2 | TRBV12-3/TRBV12-4 | 16 | CASTQDLGSGVDGYTF | TGTGCCAGCACCCAGGATTTGGGAAGCGGGGTTGATGGCTACACCTTC
. | many | TRBJ2-5 | TRBV27 | 15 | CASSPSRGREETQYF | TGTGCCAGCAGTCCCTCGAGGGGAAGGGAAGAGACCCAGTACTTC
TRBD2 | many | TRBJ2-7 | TRBV5-6 | 16 | CASNGLAGDTAYEQYF | TGTGCCAGCAACGGACTAGCGGGGGATACCGCCTACGAGCAGTACTTC
. | many | TRBJ2-1 | TRBV7-9 | 14 | CASNRETTYNEQFF | TGTGCCAGCAACCGGGAGACGACCTACAATGAGCAGTTCTTC
. | . | TRBJ1-2 | TRBV28 | 15 | CTSSFLPRTGPGYTF | TGTACCAGCAGTTTCCTCCCCCGCACAGGGCCCGGCTACACCTTC
. | many | TRBJ2-1 | TRBV5-5 | 14 | CASSLYARDDEQFF | TGTGCCAGCAGCTTGTATGCCAGGGACGATGAGCAGTTCTTC
TRBD1 | few | TRBJ1-2 | TRBV29-1 | 14 | CSVANRGINYGYTF | TGCAGCGTTGCCAACAGGGGGATTAACTATGGCTACACCTTC
TRBD2 | many | TRBJ2-7 | TRBV12-3/TRBV12-4 | 13 | CASRGGGMDEQYF | TGTGCCAGCAGGGGCGGGGGGATGGACGAGCAGTACTTC
TRBD2 | few | TRBJ2-7 | TRBV10-3 | 13 | CAIQGLAGGEQYF | TGTGCCATCCAGGGACTAGCGGGAGGTGAGCAGTACTTC
TRBD1 | many | TRBJ2-7 | TRBV5-1 | 14 | CASSATGGSDEQYF | TGCGCCAGCAGTGCGACAGGGGGTAGCGACGAGCAGTACTTC
TRBD1 | many | TRBJ2-7 | TRBV11-2 | 15 | CASSNSGTGVREQYF | TGTGCCAGCAGCAACTCCGGGACAGGGGTACGGGAGCAGTACTTC
. | many | TRBJ1-3 | TRBV12-3/TRBV12-4 | 15 | CASSFGAFSGNTIYF | TGTGCCAGCAGTTTCGGGGCCTTCTCTGGAAACACCATATATTTT
. | many | TRBJ2-7 | TRBV4-2 | 14 | CASSERDSSYEQYF | TGTGCCAGCAGCGAAAGGGACTCCTCCTACGAGCAGTACTTC
. | many | TRBJ2-5 | TRBV29-1 | 14 | CSASWDNLQETQYF | TGCAGCGCCAGTTGGGACAACCTCCAAGAGACCCAGTACTTC
. | few | TRBJ2-2 | TRBV6-5 | 15 | CASSYLAGNAGELFF | TGTGCCAGCAGTTACTTGGCAGGCAACGCCGGGGAGCTGTTTTTT
. | many | TRBJ1-2 | TRBV14 | 12 | CASSRGKRGYTF | TGTGCCAGCAGCCGAGGGAAGAGAGGCTACACCTTC
. | many | TRBJ2-4 | TRBV3-1 | 14 | CASSQDPQVNIQYF | TGTGCCAGCAGCCAAGATCCCCAGGTCAACATTCAGTACTTC
TRBD2 | many | TRBJ2-7 | TRBV20-1 | 15 | CSAIGPGLVSYEQYF | TGCAGTGCTATCGGTCCGGGACTAGTCTCCTACGAGCAGTACTTC
TRBD2 | many | TRBJ2-1 | TRBV29-1 | 15 | CSVEPRLAGDNEQFF | TGCAGCGTTGAGCCGAGGCTAGCGGGGGATAATGAGCAGTTCTTC
. | few | TRBJ1-2 | TRBV6-6 | 13 | CASSSGFLYGYTF | TGTGCCAGCAGTTCCGGATTCCTCTATGGCTACACCTTC
. | many | TRBJ1-1 | TRBV29-1 | 15 | CSVIIRIQVNTEAFF | TGCAGCGTTATAATCCGCATACAGGTGAACACTGAAGCTTTCTTT
TRBD1 | . | TRBJ1-5 | TRBV12-3/TRBV12-4 | 19 | CTSSLVLGQAALSNQPQHF | TGTACCAGCAGTTTAGTATTGGGACAGGCCGCCCTCTCTAATCAGCCCCAGCATTTT
TRBD2 | . | TRBJ2-5 | TRBV4-3 | 17 | CASSQSNGGRGQETQYF | TGCGCCAGCAGCCAAAGTAACGGCGGGAGAGGGCAAGAGACCCAGTACTTC
TRBD1 | few | TRBJ2-7 | TRBV3-1 | 16 | CASSQKGQGASYEQYF | TGTGCCAGCAGCCAAAAGGGACAGGGGGCATCCTACGAGCAGTACTTC
. | many | TRBJ2-5 | TRBV7-3 | 15 | CASSPSRGELGTQYF | TGTGCCAGCAGCCCCTCGAGAGGGGAATTAGGGACCCAGTACTTC
. | many | TRBJ2-3 | TRBV29-1 | 15 | CSVEDRAGSTDTQYF | TGCAGCGTTGAAGATCGGGCGGGGAGCACAGATACGCAGTATTTT
TRBD2 | . | TRBJ2-1 | TRBV7-3 | 15 | CASSRSGGAADEQFF | TGTGCCAGCAGCCGTAGCGGGGGGGCTGCGGATGAGCAGTTCTTC
. | many | TRBJ1-3 | TRBV9 | 11 | CASSDGNIIYF | TGTGCCAGCAGCGATGGAAACATCATATATTTT
. | many | TRBJ2-7 | TRBV20-1 | 13 | CSARVPAVGEQYF | TGCAGTGCTAGAGTTCCCGCGGTAGGGGAGCAGTACTTC
TRBD1 | . | TRBJ2-7 | TRBV24-1 | 15 | CATSDGTGATYEQYF | TGTGCCACCAGTGACGGGACAGGGGCTACCTACGAGCAGTACTTC
TRBD2 | . | TRBJ2-5 | TRBV5-1 | 14 | CASRWGAGEETQYF | TGCGCCAGCAGGTGGGGCGCGGGGGAAGAGACCCAGTACTTC
. | . | TRBJ2-5 | TRBV7-2 | 13 | CASSSSREDTQYF | TGTGCCAGCAGCTCGTCAAGGGAAGATACCCAGTACTTC